This T cell receptor beta chain was sequenced for a study of shared clonotypes between healthy human individuals. A CD45RA-negative memory subset and a CD45RA+ naive subset were separated from the CD4+ cells. CDR1 and CDR2 from the germline V gene are GTSNPN and SVGIG (reference sequence). The CDR3 length is 13 residues. V was shortened by 1 base and J by 7 bases, with 11 bases between the two germline ends. Deep-level settings were used for running the assay. Measured with immunoSEQ multiplex PCR; TCRdb has only the in-frame clones, and not every one. The sample lists about 2.4 million clones, roughly nine tenths occurring once.

The genes are TRBV30 and TRBJ2-1; D is ambiguous. This clonotype originated in a young man in good health. What was sequenced was naive CD4+ T cells sorted from blood. Sample subset: CD45RA+ positively selected. The CDR3 bases are TGTGCCTGGAGTGCGTTAACTTCGAATGAGCAGTTCTTC. As protein: CAWSALTSNEQFF.